These 21 T cell receptor beta chains share one sample of origin, sequenced in a study of blood T cell repertoires in COVID-19. Sequencing was performed with immunoSEQ multiplex PCR; in TCRdb, only in-frame clones are kept and a portion is missing. The sample yields some 59,000 clones, over 65% seen once. The sample taken for sequencing was peripheral blood. These TCRs come from a man older than 75 with active or convalescent COVID-19.

The V gene is TRBV7-9, the J gene TRBJ2-2; the match to TRBD1 covers 10 bases. Germline V gives CDR1 SEHNR, CDR2 FQNEAQ (reference sequence). Trimming at V came to 5 bases and at J to 3 bases, leaving 3 bases not matched to a gene. This CDR3 has 15 amino acids. The CDR3 loop is CASSAGTGDTGELFF. The CDR3 nucleotides are TGTGCCAGCAGCGCCGGGACAGGGGACACCGGGGAGCTGTTTTTT.

CDR3 nucleotide sequence: TGTGCCAGCAGTGAAAGGACTAGCGGGCCCTACGAGCAGTACTTC. Its translation is CASSERTSGPYEQYF. J is TRBJ2-7 and V is TRBV2, with TRBD2 identical over 11 bases. The CDR3 is 15 amino acids. Germline CDR1 is SNHLY and CDR2 is FYNNEI. V dropped 2 bases and J dropped 2; count of bases not matched to a gene: 2. Using reference TRBV2 and TRBJ2-7 for the parts outside the CDR3, the full variable domain is EPEVTQTPSHQVTQMGQEVILRCVPISNHLYFYWYRQILGQKVEFLVSFYNNEISEKSEIFDDQFSVERPDGSNFTLKIRSTKLEDSAMYFCASSERTSGPYEQYFGPGTRLTVT.

CDR3 bases: TGCGCCAGCAGCCCCAGGAATTCGGTCGGTGGCTACACCTTC. This gives the protein CASSPRNSVGGYTF. V gene TRBV10-1 combines with J gene TRBJ1-2, with D unclear. The CDR3 length is 14 residues. The germline V gene encodes CDR1 WNHNN and CDR2 SYGVQD (reference sequence). Trimming pared 6 bases from V and 7 bases from J, leaving 18 bases between.

V gene TRBV5-1 combines with J gene TRBJ1-4; possible D gene TRBD1, 6 bases. Germline V gene sequence: CDR1 SGHRS, CDR2 YFSETQ. Trimming took 0 bases from V and 6 from J, leaving 9 bases between them. The CDR3 runs to 14 residues. CDR3 sequence reads: CASSLGGGDEKLFF. CDR3 sequence (DNA): TGCGCCAGCAGCTTGGGAGGGGGAGATGAAAAACTGTTTTTT.

The chain uses TRBV3-1 (or the pseudogene TRBV3-2) and TRBJ2-7, with TRBD2 matching 8 bases. CDR3 size: 16 residues. Germline V gene sequence: CDR1 LGHDT, CDR2 YNNKEL (reference sequence). J gave up 7 bases and V 4 bases, and 15 bases lay outside the gene matches. In nucleotides, the CDR3 is TGTGCCAGCAGCCGGGCGGGAGGTCTTAAACTACAAGAGCAGTACTTC. Its translation: CASSRAGGLKLQEQYF.

V and J are TRBV2 and TRBJ2-1, with TRBD1 as a possible D gene (5 bases). CDR3 length: 15 residues. Germline assignment: CDR1 SNHLY and CDR2 FYNNEI. Trimming took off 3 bases at V and 3 bases at J, with 12 bases between the two ends. CDR3 sequence: CASSDVRGNYNEQFF. Written as DNA, the CDR3 is TGTGCCAGCAGTGACGTAAGGGGCAACTACAATGAGCAGTTCTTC.

V and J are TRBV7-8 and TRBJ2-7, with 8 bases lining up with TRBD1. Germline V gene data show CDR1 as SGHVS and CDR2 as FQNEAQ. This CDR3 is built from 14 residues. The V and J ends lost 2 bases and 7 bases, in that order; junction bases with no gene match: 7. The CDR3: CASSLTDRAGEQYF. CDR3 nucleotide sequence: TGTGCCAGCAGCTTAACGGACAGGGCGGGGGAGCAGTACTTC.

This sequence joins TRBV4-2 and TRBJ1-2; 7 bases line up with TRBD1. From germline, CDR1 is LGHNA and CDR2 YNFKEQ. Germline trimming cut 4 bases from V and 3 bases from J; bases unmatched to any gene: 8. The CDR3 extends over 15 amino acids. CDR3 sequence reads: CASSPTRQGDYGYTF. The CDR3 bases are TGTGCCAGCAGCCCAACCCGACAGGGAGACTATGGCTACACCTTC.

The chain is built from TRBV3-1 (or the pseudogene TRBV3-2) and TRBJ2-3; D gene unclear. The length of the CDR3 is 12 residues. The V end was cut by 7 bases, the J end by 4 bases, with 9 bases between. From germline, CDR1 is LGHDT and CDR2 YNNKEL (reference sequence). CDR3 DNA sequence: TGTGCCAGCACCACGACTGCAGATACGCAGTATTTT. This codes for CASTTTADTQYF.

The chain links TRBV9 to TRBJ2-3; 8 nucleotides align to TRBD2. There are 15 residues in the CDR3. Per the germline V gene, CDR1 is SGDLS and CDR2 is YYNGEE. V trimming: 4 bases; J trimming: 1 base; junction bases outside the gene matches: 5. The CDR3 is CASSRAGDGTDTQYF. CDR3 DNA sequence: TGTGCCAGCAGCAGAGCGGGAGACGGCACAGATACGCAGTATTTT.

The chain couples TRBV5-1 to TRBJ2-7; the D gene is possibly TRBD2 (5 bases). Trimming pared 5 bases from V and 7 bases from J, leaving 13 bases between. CDR1 is SGHRS and CDR2 is YFSETQ in the germline V gene. The CDR3 sequence is 12 residues long. CDR3: CASSEHSGEQYF. The CDR3 DNA sequence: TGCGCCAGCAGTGAGCACTCGGGGGAGCAGTACTTC.

The chain uses TRBV7-2 and TRBJ2-7; TRBD1 is a possible D gene (5 bases). Germline V gene data show CDR1 as SGHTA and CDR2 as FQGNSA. This CDR3 region has 15 residues. V dropped 1 base and J dropped 6 bases, with 16 bases sitting between them. In DNA form, the CDR3 reads TGTGCCAGCAGCTTAGTAGGGGCCCCCTCGGCCGAGCAGTACTTC. Its translation is CASSLVGAPSAEQYF. Full variable domain (rest looked up from reference TRBV7-2 and TRBJ2-7): GAGVSQSPSNKVTEKGKDVELRCDPISGHTALYWYRQSLGQGLEFLIYFQGNSAPDKSGLPSDRFSAERTGGSVSTLTIQRTQQEDSAVYLCASSLVGAPSAEQYFGPGTRLTVT.

This chain connects TRBV6-2 or TRBV6-3 to TRBJ1-5, with 11 nucleotides matching TRBD1. V lost 4 bases to trimming and J lost 6 bases; unmatched junction nucleotides: 5. The CDR3 spans 15 residues. CDR1 is MNHEY, CDR2 SVGEGT, per germline. CDR3 in DNA: TGTGCCAGCAGTTTCGGACAGGGGGCGGGTCAGCCCCAGCATTTT. It yields the protein CASSFGQGAGQPQHF.

The J gene is TRBJ2-5, the V gene TRBV18, with 7 bases lining up with TRBD2. Looked up from germline, CDR1 is KGHSH and CDR2 is LQKENI. The CDR3 totals 14 residues. Trimming at V came to 0 bases and at J to 3 bases, leaving 1 base not matched to a gene. The CDR3 reads CASSPPGLKETQYF. The DNA for the CDR3 is TGTGCCAGCTCACCACCGGGACTAAAAGAGACCCAGTACTTC.

J is TRBJ2-7 and V is TRBV2; 8 bases match TRBD1. Germline values: CDR1 SNHLY, CDR2 FYNNEI. With V trimmed by 7 bases and J by 11 bases, 10 bases remained unmatched. CDR3 size: 12 residues. The CDR3 loop reads CASIDRGLRKYF. The DNA of the CDR3 is TGTGCCAGCATAGACAGGGGCCTTCGGAAGTACTTC. Full variable domain (rest looked up from reference TRBV2 and TRBJ2-7): EPEVTQTPSHQVTQMGQEVILRCVPISNHLYFYWYRQILGQKVEFLVSFYNNEISEKSEIFDDQFSVERPDGSNFTLKIRSTKLEDSAMYFCASIDRGLRKYFGPGTRLTVT.

The rearrangement uses TRBV27 and TRBJ2-2; D remains unclear. V shed 6 bases and J shed 4 bases, with 15 bases lying between them. This CDR3 has 15 residues. In germline, CDR1 is MNHEY, CDR2 SMNVEV (reference sequence). In DNA form, the CDR3 reads TGTGCCAGCAGCCTAGAAACCATTCCCACCGGGGAGCTGTTTTTT. This gives the protein CASSLETIPTGELFF.

The chain recombines TRBV14 with TRBJ1-2, with 7 bases identical to TRBD1. Per germline, CDR1 SGHDN and CDR2 FVKESK. V lost 2 bases to trimming and J lost 4 bases; unmatched junction nucleotides: 4. There are 14 residues in the CDR3. The CDR3 here is CASSQPGGSYGYTF. The CDR3 nucleotides are TGTGCCAGCAGCCAACCAGGGGGTAGCTATGGCTACACCTTC.

This rearrangement joins TRBV6-2 or TRBV6-3 to TRBJ2-1; 12 bases match TRBD2. Germline V CDR1 and CDR2: MNHEY, SVGEGT. The V segment lost 6 bases and the J segment 4 bases; nucleotides outside the gene matches: 4. This CDR3 region has 15 residues. CDR3 coding DNA: TGTGCCAGCAGCACGGGGACTAGCGGGTACAATGAGCAGTTCTTC. Protein: CASSTGTSGYNEQFF.

This clone has only one observation. The chain is built from TRBV19 and TRBJ2-5, with 8 bases identical to TRBD1. The CDR3 loop spans 14 amino acids. Germline CDR1 is LNHDA and CDR2 is SQIVND (reference sequence). Trimming cost V 6 bases and J 4 bases; bases outside gene matches: 7. The CDR3 nucleotides are TGTGCCAGTAGCGCCCAGGGGGCGCGAGAGACCCAGTACTTC. Encoded protein: CASSAQGARETQYF.

The chain combines TRBV5-1 with TRBJ2-3, with D perhaps TRBD2 (6 bases). This CDR3 contains 14 residues. Germline CDR1 reads SGHRS; CDR2 reads YFSETQ. V was cut by 4 bases and J by 2 bases, with 11 bases left in between. Here the CDR3 reads CASSGGRTTDTQYF. CDR3 DNA sequence: TGCGCCAGCAGCGGGGGGAGGACCACAGATACGCAGTATTTT.

This clone was counted between two and nine times. This chain links TRBV14 with TRBJ1-2, with TRBD1 as a possible D gene (6 bases). V was shortened by 5 bases and J by 0 bases, with 10 bases between the two germline ends. The CDR3 has 14 amino acids. Germline loops: CDR1 SGHDN, CDR2 FVKESK. CDR3 sequence: CASSSRTANYGYTF. The CDR3 DNA sequence: TGTGCCAGCAGCTCCCGGACAGCTAACTATGGCTACACCTTC. The variable domain in full, with the rest retrieved from reference TRBV14 and TRBJ1-2, is EAGVTQFPSHSVIEKGQTVTLRCDPISGHDNLYWYRRVMGKEIKFLLHFVKESKQDESGMPNNRFLAERTGGTYSTLKVQPAELEDSGVYFCASSSRTANYGYTFGSGTRLTVV.